These 10 T cell receptor beta chains share one sample of origin, sequenced in a study of blood T cell repertoires in COVID-19. This table comes from immunoSEQ multiplex PCR, and its TCRdb copy is limited to in-frame clones, with some not included. This table holds about 36,000 clones, 80% to 90% found once. What was sequenced was peripheral blood. These receptors all come from a human donor in a cohort sampled during active or convalescent COVID-19. The donor label of this sample is uncertain.

V gene TRBV18 combines with J gene TRBJ1-5; 7 bases fit TRBD1. CDR3 length equals 14 residues. Germline loops: CDR1 KGHSH, CDR2 LQKENI. Trimming removed 6 bases from V and 4 bases from J; junction bases left unmatched: 6. Written as DNA, the CDR3 is TGTGCCAGCTCGTCACAGGGGAGGAATCAGCCCCAGCATTTT. Protein: CASSSQGRNQPQHF.

This clone was observed a handful of times. V usage is TRBV15 and J usage is TRBJ1-2, with D uncertain. The CDR3 runs to 15 residues. Germline loops: CDR1 LNHNV, CDR2 YYDKDF (reference sequence). Between the trimmed V and J ends, which lost 1 base and 2 bases, there was a span of 11 bases. The CDR3 DNA is TGTGCCACCAGCAGAGGGGCCGGGGTGAACTATGGCTACACCTTC. Its protein product is CATSRGAGVNYGYTF.

The V gene is TRBV10-3, the J gene TRBJ2-1, with 7 bases identical to TRBD2. The CDR3 runs 14 residues. The V segment lost 0 bases and the J segment 9 bases; nucleotides outside the gene matches: 5. The germline gives CDR1 ENHRY, CDR2 SYGVKD. As DNA, the CDR3 is TGTGCCATCAGTGAGTCGGTGGTAGCGGGTGAGCAGTTCTTC. This translates into CAISESVVAGEQFF.

The CDR3: CASKRVYTGELFF. The CDR3 DNA follows: TGTGCCAGCAAACGGGTTTACACCGGGGAGCTGTTTTTT. The chain employs TRBV2 and TRBJ2-2; D is unclear. The V end lost 7 bases, the J end lost 3 bases, and 9 bases lay between the germline ends. The CDR3 has 13 residues. Germline V gene sequence: CDR1 SNHLY, CDR2 FYNNEI.

This clone came up many times. The CDR3 spells CAWSGLRGWTEAFF. DNA of the CDR3: TGTGCCTGGAGTGGACTTAGGGGGTGGACTGAAGCTTTCTTT. This chain links TRBV30 with TRBJ1-1; perhaps TRBD1 as D (6 bases). The CDR3 consists of 14 residues. Germline lookup yields CDR1 GTSNPN and CDR2 SVGIG (reference sequence). With 1 base removed from V and 5 bases from J, the gap between germline ends came to 14 bases.

V usage is TRBV18 and J usage is TRBJ2-3; 8 positions agree with TRBD2. Germline values: CDR1 KGHSH, CDR2 LQKENI. CDR3 length: 16 residues. J gave up 2 bases and V 2 bases, and 6 bases lay outside the gene matches. The CDR3 spells CASSPRTSSYTDTQYF. The CDR3 bases are TGTGCCAGCTCACCAAGGACTAGCTCTTACACAGATACGCAGTATTTT.

The V call is TRBV9, the J call TRBJ2-2, with TRBD1 as a possible D gene (7 bases). Trimming left V 1 base short and J 4 bases short, with 11 bases between. CDR3 length: 15 amino acids. Looked up from germline, CDR1 is SGDLS and CDR2 is YYNGEE. DNA of the CDR3: TGTGCCAGCAGCGTAAGTCAGGGGGGCACCGGGGAGCTGTTTTTT. It encodes CASSVSQGGTGELFF.

The rearrangement joins TRBV5-4 to TRBJ1-2; 8 nucleotides match TRBD1. This CDR3 region has 16 residues. Looked up from germline, CDR1 is SGHNT and CDR2 is YYREEE (reference sequence). V gave up 2 bases and J gave up 4 bases; unmatched junction bases: 10. The DNA of the CDR3 is TGTGCCAGCAGCTTACCAGGGGGCCGTCGGGGCTATGGCTACACCTTC. This translates into CASSLPGGRRGYGYTF.

The chain is built from TRBV11-1 and TRBJ2-3, with 8 bases that match TRBD2. Germline V gene data show CDR1 as SGHAT and CDR2 as FQDESV (reference sequence). CDR3 length equals 15 residues. Trimming at V came to 5 bases and at J to 5 bases, leaving 9 bases not matched to a gene. The CDR3 spells CASSPSGSVGDTQYF. The CDR3 DNA sequence: TGTGCCAGCAGCCCCAGCGGGAGTGTGGGAGATACGCAGTATTTT.

This chain links TRBV6-2 or TRBV6-3 with TRBJ1-2, with D possibly matching TRBD1 (6 bases). This CDR3 has 14 amino acids. V lost 4 bases to trimming and J lost 3 bases, with 12 bases between them. CDR1 MNHEY and CDR2 SVGEGT come from the germline V gene. The CDR3 bases are TGTGCCAGCAGTTCGGACAGCCGCTACTATGGCTACACCTTC. Protein: CASSSDSRYYGYTF.